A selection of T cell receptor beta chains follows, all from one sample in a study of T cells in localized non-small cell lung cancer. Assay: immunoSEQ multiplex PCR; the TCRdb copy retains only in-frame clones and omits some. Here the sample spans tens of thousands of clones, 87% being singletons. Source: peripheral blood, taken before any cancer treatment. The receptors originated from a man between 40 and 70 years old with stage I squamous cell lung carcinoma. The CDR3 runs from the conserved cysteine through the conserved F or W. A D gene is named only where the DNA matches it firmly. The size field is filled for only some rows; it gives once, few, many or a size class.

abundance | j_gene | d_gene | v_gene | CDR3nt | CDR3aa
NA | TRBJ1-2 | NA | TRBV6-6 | TGTGCCAGCAGTTACCCAGGGGAGAACTATGGCTACACCTTC | CASSYPGENYGYTF
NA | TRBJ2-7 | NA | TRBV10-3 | TGTGCCATCAGTGATATCCCCTACGAGCAGTACTTC | CAISDIPYEQYF
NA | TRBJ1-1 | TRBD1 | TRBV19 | TGTGCCAGTAGTCGACAGGGGGGAAATCTGAACACTGAAGCTTTCTTT | CASSRQGGNLNTEAFF
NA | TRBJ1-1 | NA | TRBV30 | TGTGCCTGGAAGCGAACTGGAGGGGCTGAAGCTTTCTTT | CAWKRTGGAEAFF
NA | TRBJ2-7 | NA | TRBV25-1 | TGTGCCAGCAGTGCGACAGCGAACACCTACGAGCAGTACTTC | CASSATANTYEQYF
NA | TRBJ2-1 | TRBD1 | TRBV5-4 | TGTGCCAGCAGCTTGGGGGGACAGAACACCTACAATGAGCAGTTCTTC | CASSLGGQNTYNEQFF
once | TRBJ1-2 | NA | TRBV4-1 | TGCGCCAGCAGCCAACCTAAGCAGGGTGGGTATGGCTACACCTTC | CASSQPKQGGYGYTF
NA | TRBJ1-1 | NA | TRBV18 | TGTGCCAGCTCACTATTGACCCTGGACGGTGAAGCTTTCTTT | CASSLLTLDGEAFF
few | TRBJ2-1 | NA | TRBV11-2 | TGTGCCAGCAGCCCTCAGTCCTACAATGAGCAGTTCTTC | CASSPQSYNEQFF
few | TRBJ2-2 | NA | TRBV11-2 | TGTGCCAGCAGCTTAAACGGGGAGCTGTTTTTT | CASSLNGELFF
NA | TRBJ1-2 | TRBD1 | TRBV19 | TGTGCCAGTAGTCGACCGGACAGGTCCCTTTTTAGCTACACCTTC | CASSRPDRSLFSYTF
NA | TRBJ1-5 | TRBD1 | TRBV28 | TGTGCCAGCAGTCTTACAGGGGCGCTAATTCAGCCCCAGCATTTT | CASSLTGALIQPQHF
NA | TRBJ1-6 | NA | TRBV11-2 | TGTGCCAGCAGCTTAGTTAGTAATTCACCCCTCCACTTT | CASSLVSNSPLHF
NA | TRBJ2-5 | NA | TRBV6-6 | TGTGCCAGCTGGGGAGCAGGGCGAAGGGAGCATTCAACCCAGTACTTC | CASWGAGRREHSTQYF
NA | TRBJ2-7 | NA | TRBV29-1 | TGCAGCGTTACTAGGGGGGGCCTTGAGCAGTACTTC | CSVTRGGLEQYF
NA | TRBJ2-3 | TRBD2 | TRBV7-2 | TGTGCCAGCAGCTTATCCGCAGCGGGGGGGTCAGATACGCAGTATTTT | CASSLSAAGGSDTQYF
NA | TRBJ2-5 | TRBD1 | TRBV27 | TGTGCCAGCAGAGGGACAGGGATAGAGACCCAGTACTTC | CASRGTGIETQYF
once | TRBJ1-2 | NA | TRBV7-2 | TGTGCCAGCAGCCCCCAGGGCGACTATGGCTACACCTTC | CASSPQGDYGYTF
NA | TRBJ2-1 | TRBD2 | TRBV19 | TGTGCCAGTAGTATAGGCGCTAGCGGGGGGCGCAGATTGGCTAGCGATGAGCAGTTCTTC | CASSIGASGGRRLASDEQFF
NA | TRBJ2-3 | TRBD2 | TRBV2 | TGTGCCAGCAGTGAGACGGGACTAGAAGTGTTAGATACGCAGTATTTT | CASSETGLEVLDTQYF
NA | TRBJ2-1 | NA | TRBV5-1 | TGCGCCAGCAGCCCCACGGCAGCTGTAAATGAGCAGTTCTTC | CASSPTAAVNEQFF
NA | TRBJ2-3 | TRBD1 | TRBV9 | TGTGCCAGCAGCGTGGGGGGAGGGGACAGGGGCACAGATACGCAGTATTTT | CASSVGGGDRGTDTQYF
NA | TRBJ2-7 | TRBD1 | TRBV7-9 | TGTGCCAGCAGCTCCTGGACAGGGACCTCCTACGAGCAGTACTTC | CASSSWTGTSYEQYF
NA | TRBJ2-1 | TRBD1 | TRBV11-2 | TGTGCCAGCAGCACAACGGGACAGTCCTACAATGAGCAGTTCTTC | CASSTTGQSYNEQFF
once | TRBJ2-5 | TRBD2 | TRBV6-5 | TGTGCCAGCAGACTGGGAGGGGTTGGGACCCAGTACTTC | CASRLGGVGTQYF
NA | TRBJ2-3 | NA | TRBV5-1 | TGCGCCAGCAGCTTGACCGGGGCTCTCACAGATACGCAGTATTTT | CASSLTGALTDTQYF
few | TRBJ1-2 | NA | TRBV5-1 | TGCGCCAGCAGCTTGGACAGAAACTATGGCTACACCTTC | CASSLDRNYGYTF
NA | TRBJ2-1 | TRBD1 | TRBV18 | TGTGCCAGCTCACCCGACAGGGTCGCCTACAATGAGCAGTTCTTC | CASSPDRVAYNEQFF
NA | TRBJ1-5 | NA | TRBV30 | TGTGCCTGGAGTCCTATCCTTCTTAATCAGCCCCAGCATTTT | CAWSPILLNQPQHF
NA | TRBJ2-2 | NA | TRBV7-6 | TGTGCCAGCAGTCATGGACAAACCGGGGAGCTGTTTTTT | CASSHGQTGELFF
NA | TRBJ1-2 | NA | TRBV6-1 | TGTGCCAGCAGGAGATGGGGCGACCCTAACTATGGCTACACCTTC | CASRRWGDPNYGYTF
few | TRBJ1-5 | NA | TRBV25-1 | TGTGCCAGCAGTCACCGGGACAATCAGCCCCAGCATTTT | CASSHRDNQPQHF
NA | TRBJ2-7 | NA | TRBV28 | TGTGCCAGCAGTTTGGGTGCGTACGAGCAGTACTTC | CASSLGAYEQYF
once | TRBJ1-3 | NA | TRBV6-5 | TGTGCCAGCAGTTACCAGGGGACTGGAAACACCATATATTTT | CASSYQGTGNTIYF
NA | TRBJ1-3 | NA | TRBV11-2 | TGTGCCAGCAGCTTGAGGGGTCCCTCTGGAAACACCATATATTTT | CASSLRGPSGNTIYF
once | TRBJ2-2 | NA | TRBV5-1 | TGCGCCAGCAGCCCGGGGACAAGGAACACCGGGGAGCTGTTTTTT | CASSPGTRNTGELFF
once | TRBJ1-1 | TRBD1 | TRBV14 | TGTGCCAGCAGCCACAGGGGGCAGAACACTGAAGCTTTCTTT | CASSHRGQNTEAFF
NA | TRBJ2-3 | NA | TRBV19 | TGTGCCAGTGTTTCTTCCACAGATACGCAGTATTTT | CASVSSTDTQYF
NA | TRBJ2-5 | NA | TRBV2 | TGTGCCAGCGGTCCAGGGACGGAGACCCAGTACTTC | CASGPGTETQYF
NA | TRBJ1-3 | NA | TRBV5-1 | TGCGCCAGCAGCTTGGGGGCTGGAGGAACTGGAAACACCATATATTTT | CASSLGAGGTGNTIYF
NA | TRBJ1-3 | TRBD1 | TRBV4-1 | TGCGCCAGCAGCCCGCGGACAGGCAATTCTGGAAACACCATATATTTT | CASSPRTGNSGNTIYF
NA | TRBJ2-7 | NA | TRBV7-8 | TGTGCCAGCAGCCCACAGGTAGCCCGACCCTACGAGCAGTACTTC | CASSPQVARPYEQYF
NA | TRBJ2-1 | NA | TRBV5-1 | TGCGCCAGCTCGCGGGGGCCCGTGAGTGAGCAGTTCTTC | CASSRGPVSEQFF
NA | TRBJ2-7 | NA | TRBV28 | TGTGCCAGCAGTTTTCTTTCCGACGAGCAGTACTTC | CASSFLSDEQYF
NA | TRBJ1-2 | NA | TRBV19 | TGTGCCAGTCGCGCCGAGTTTGAGTACTATGGCTACACCTTC | CASRAEFEYYGYTF
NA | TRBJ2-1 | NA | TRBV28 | TGTGCCAGCACCCGAGGAGGGGTGGAGAATGAGCAGTTCTTC | CASTRGGVENEQFF